This T cell receptor (beta chain) is from a study of Graves' ophthalmopathy and Graves' hyperthyroidism. Overall study: Hyperthyroidism was considered stable when no ophthalmopathy appeared within 18 months of follow-up. Overall study results and limits: With a specificity of roughly 72% and a sensitivity of around 71%, the model predicted ophthalmopathy progression.

Patients were left out if they had other autoimmune diseases, uncontrolled infections, pregnancy or lactation. It was on clinical symptoms, serum thyroxine, TRAb, thyroid ultrasound and orbital computed tomography that diagnosis relied. This CDR3 region has 14 residues. The V gene end was trimmed by 6 bases and the J gene end by 6 bases; junction bases not matched to a gene: 10. Germline CDR1 and CDR2: LNHDA and SQIVND (reference sequence). A note on this clonotype: Its specificity is not known.

The sequenced template was RNA, covering the TCR beta CDR3 region. Following a first-round RT-PCR that used HTBI primers, a second-round multiplex PCR was carried out. TCRdb processed the multiplex PCR reads anew with MiXCR; each CDR3 protein has one entry. The repertoire consists of around 1,200,000 distinct CDR3 sequences, with about 38% occurring once and the leading ten covering approximately 12%. This chain links TRBV19 with TRBJ1-1; 7 bases fit TRBD1. Sequences were obtained from peripheral blood or thyroid tissue (not recorded which). The receptor was isolated from an adult man with Graves' hyperthyroidism. Here the CDR3 reads CASRTRQGVSEAFF. CDR3 nucleotide sequence: TGTGCCAGTAGGACCAGACAGGGCGTCTCTGAAGCTTTCTTT.